This T cell receptor beta chain came from a study of spatial heterogeneity in lung cancer (dated by TCRdb to 2018 to 2020). Concerning the study at large: Beta-chain transcripts were consistently detected in greater numbers than alpha-chain transcripts, which likely reflects a higher abundance of beta-chain transcripts. In the raw uncorrected reads, each unique combination of TCR and UMI appeared on average more than ten times. The study quantitatively compared TCR alpha and beta repertoires across multiple tumor regions, matched nontumor lung and blood in non-small cell lung cancer. Both alpha and beta chains were TCR-sequenced in samples taken at surgery, namely 220 tumor regions, more than 62 matched nontumor lung samples and about 54 PBMC samples. TCR repertoire features were related to nonsynonymous mutation counts determined by whole-exome sequencing of tumor tissue.

Library construction relied on 5' RACE. Reads for this sample came from a NextSeq 500. To allow correction of PCR and sequencing errors, the TCR library protocol tagged every TCR cDNA molecule with a unique molecular identifier. The study's own analysis went as follows. TCR identification, UMI-based error correction and CDR3 extraction were performed with Decombinator tools. Expanded TCRs were defined as those above a frequency of 2 per 1,000, corresponding to the top 1% of the tumor frequency distribution. Each repertoire was subsampled 100 times to 5,000 TCRs, after which Renyi diversity was computed with the R vegan package. CDR3 similarity networks were constructed using string-kernel similarity of amino acid triplets, with links drawn between CDR3s whose pairwise similarity was above 0.82. The public reads were reprocessed in TCRdb via fastp at Q25 and MiXCR, keeping in-frame beta chains. CDR3 protein sequences are deduplicated, and each keeps its most common genes and DNA. What appears here as the V and J calls and clone size reflects TCRdb's work, not the paper's. Across this sample there are about 48,000 distinct CDR3 sequences, with roughly 5% seen only once. In total, the top ten clones hold 11% of the sample.

CDR1 SGDLS and CDR2 YYNGEE were looked up in the germline V gene. The CDR3 runs 18 residues from the cysteine to the phenylalanine. The read is trimmed to its CDR3 DNA, 54 bases read in frame from base 1. V ends up 2 bases short and J 4 bases short, with an unmatched junction base count of 11. This clonotype was seen a handful of times. What this receptor recognizes is not known. The input lacks base qualities; no much larger clone sits a single base away. The sample's time point label is to be understood as: sample taken at primary tumor resection. Without any cell sorting, TCR sequencing was performed on whole RNA extracted either from tumor and nontumor lung tissue or from cryopreserved PBMC samples. Donors were around 71 patients with early-stage, untreated non-small cell lung cancer from the lung TRACERx cohort. Patients were selected for TCR sequencing only if sufficient RNA was available from at least two tumor regions.

What the study reported, not specific to this receptor: Confirming at a functional level the hypothesis that regional TCRs recognize regional mutations was considered to require additional single-cell paired TCR alpha and beta sequencing. Ubiquitous expanded tumor TCRs were detected in blood more often at tumor resection than at routine follow-up.

The TCR sequence derives from a male donor with early-stage non-small cell lung cancer. This material consisted of PBMCs, taken at surgery. In this chain, TRBV9 is recombined with TRBJ2-2; TRBD1 matches 10 bases in the middle. The sequence in DNA is TGTGCCAGCAGCGTCTTGTCCCAGGGACAGGGGATCACCGGGGAGCTGTTTTTT. Its coded protein is CASSVLSQGQGITGELFF.